A selection of T cell receptor beta chains follows, all from one sample in a study of human T cells and chemical hapten exposure. TCRdb reprocessed the RACE reads via MiXCR and lists one record per CDR3 protein. The table lists approximately 80,000 distinct CDR3 sequences, roughly 7.1% of them singletons. The material was whole blood, obtained in connection with sensitization to the hapten diphenylcyclopropenone (DPC). These receptors all stem from a woman in her twenties or thirties with alopecia areata. Some clones in this sample may be carry-over from other donors' samples. Each CDR3 is given with its conserved first and last residue. The D gene is left open where the match is weak. Only part of the rows carry a size: once, few, many, or a class if the clone is expanded.

clone_size: many
j_call: TRBJ1-3
v_call: TRBV3-1
d_call: NA
cdr3_aa: CASSQGTAASGNTIYF
cdr3_nt: TGTGCCAGCAGCCAAGGAACGGCCGCCTCTGGAAACACCATATATTTT

clone_size: NA
j_call: TRBJ2-7
v_call: TRBV21-1
d_call: NA
cdr3_aa: CASSKTRDRGRRDEQYF
cdr3_nt: TGTGCCAGCAGCAAAACCCGGGACAGGGGGCGGAGGGACGAGCAGTACTTC

clone_size: many
j_call: TRBJ1-4
v_call: TRBV7-6
d_call: NA
cdr3_aa: CASSSTGNEKLFF
cdr3_nt: TGTGCCAGCAGCTCTACAGGGAACGAAAAACTGTTTTTT

clone_size: few
j_call: TRBJ2-7
v_call: TRBV10-3
d_call: NA
cdr3_aa: CAISEAGTVYEQYF
cdr3_nt: TGTGCCATCAGTGAGGCTGGGACCGTCTACGAGCAGTACTTC

clone_size: NA
j_call: TRBJ2-3
v_call: TRBV5-4
d_call: NA
cdr3_aa: CASSWVLRDTQYF
cdr3_nt: TGTGCCAGCAGCTGGGTGCTAAGAGATACGCAGTATTTT

clone_size: NA
j_call: TRBJ2-7
v_call: TRBV5-1
d_call: TRBD1
cdr3_aa: CASSLWGTGGTYEQYF
cdr3_nt: TGCGCCAGCAGCTTGTGGGGGACAGGGGGGACCTACGAGCAGTACTTC

clone_size: many
j_call: TRBJ2-3
v_call: TRBV10-1
d_call: TRBD1
cdr3_aa: CASSDGTGASTDTQYF
cdr3_nt: TGCGCCAGCAGTGATGGGACAGGAGCTAGCACAGATACGCAGTATTTT

clone_size: few
j_call: TRBJ2-2
v_call: TRBV20-1
d_call: NA
cdr3_aa: CSARDPQDTGELFF
cdr3_nt: TGCAGTGCTAGAGATCCCCAGGACACCGGGGAGCTGTTTTTT

clone_size: few
j_call: TRBJ1-6
v_call: TRBV12-3/TRBV12-4
d_call: NA
cdr3_aa: CASSPWSVNSPLHF
cdr3_nt: TGTGCCAGCAGTCCCTGGTCGGTGAATTCACCCCTCCACTTT

clone_size: few
j_call: TRBJ2-3
v_call: TRBV20-1
d_call: NA
cdr3_aa: CSASGDQRAYTDTQYF
cdr3_nt: TGCAGTGCTAGTGGGGACCAGCGGGCCTACACAGATACGCAGTATTTT

clone_size: many
j_call: TRBJ2-5
v_call: TRBV3-1
d_call: TRBD2
cdr3_aa: CASSRRTSGGQETQYF
cdr3_nt: TGTGCCAGCAGCCGACGGACTAGCGGGGGACAAGAGACCCAGTACTTC

clone_size: few
j_call: TRBJ1-5
v_call: TRBV20-1
d_call: NA
cdr3_aa: CSARWGSNQPQHF
cdr3_nt: TGCAGTGCTAGGTGGGGGAGCAATCAGCCCCAGCATTTT

clone_size: NA
j_call: TRBJ1-2
v_call: TRBV11-2
d_call: NA
cdr3_aa: CASSETVDGYTF
cdr3_nt: TGTGCCAGCAGCGAAACAGTCGATGGCTACACCTTC

clone_size: many
j_call: TRBJ1-6
v_call: TRBV6-6
d_call: NA
cdr3_aa: CASSSQVGENNSPLHF
cdr3_nt: TGTGCCAGCAGTTCGCAGGTGGGCGAAAATAATTCACCCCTCCACTTT

clone_size: NA
j_call: TRBJ2-5
v_call: TRBV12-3/TRBV12-4
d_call: NA
cdr3_aa: CASSPWEPQETQYF
cdr3_nt: TGTGCCAGCAGCCCTTGGGAGCCGCAAGAGACCCAGTACTTC

clone_size: NA
j_call: TRBJ2-3
v_call: TRBV5-1
d_call: TRBD2
cdr3_aa: CASSIAGVGDTQYF
cdr3_nt: TGCGCCAGCAGCATAGCGGGGGTTGGGGATACGCAGTATTTT

clone_size: few
j_call: TRBJ2-5
v_call: TRBV5-1
d_call: TRBD1
cdr3_aa: CASSPGQASLQETQYF
cdr3_nt: TGCGCCAGCAGCCCGGGACAGGCGAGCCTACAAGAGACCCAGTACTTC

clone_size: few
j_call: TRBJ1-4
v_call: TRBV7-8
d_call: TRBD1
cdr3_aa: CASSLMGRGTNEKLFF
cdr3_nt: TGTGCCAGCAGCTTAATGGGCAGGGGGACTAATGAAAAACTGTTTTTT

clone_size: NA
j_call: TRBJ1-1
v_call: TRBV6-6
d_call: NA
cdr3_aa: CASSQYGLNTEAFF
cdr3_nt: TGTGCCAGCAGCCAGTACGGGCTTAACACTGAAGCTTTCTTT